This TCR beta chain was captured by sequencing in a study of T cell responses to AZD1222 COVID-19 vaccine. General study results and limits: Epitopes outside B.1.351 and B.1.1.7 mutated regions reportedly drew nearly half of spike TCRs. Clonal diversity may have been underestimated, and the donors were mostly white British, with more females than males.

Pooling covered second doses at about 4 or about 12 weeks. With regard to this clone: The antigen is not known.

The method was immunoSEQ multiplex PCR; TCRdb's version includes in-frame clones alone and lacks a portion of them. The repertoire holds some 25,000 clones, with about 90% as singletons. The CDR3 spans 16 residues. Trimming removed 5 bases from V and 0 bases from J; junction bases left unmatched: 8. CDR1 SGHAT and CDR2 FQNNGV come from the germline V gene. This clonotype was obtained from an adult who received the AZD1222 COVID-19 vaccine. Sequences were derived from peripheral blood, sampled 28 days after the second AZD1222 dose. The chain recombines TRBV11-2 with TRBJ2-3; 7 bases align to TRBD1. In DNA, the CDR3 is TGTGCCAGCAGCACCTTAGAGGGACAGAGCACAGATACGCAGTATTTT. Its translation is CASSTLEGQSTDTQYF.